The subject of this entry is one T cell receptor (beta chain). Its antigen is not known. Peripheral blood was drawn, ten milliliters per donor. Per sample, no less than 5 micrograms of total RNA were extracted. These data belong to a study of blood T cells in healthy people across ages. Per germline, CDR1 SGHRS and CDR2 YFSETQ. After removal of 3 bases from V and 6 bases from J, the junction contained 11 bases not matched to a gene. The CDR3 totals 16 residues. Together with a sample-barcoded 5' primer, a J-beta primer mix was included in a second PCR lasting roughly 7 to 11 cycles. Each cDNA molecule carried a tag from a template-switch adaptor that contained 12 random nucleotides. TCRdb re-called the 5' RACE reads through MiXCR, storing one row per CDR3 protein. Among 600,000 or so distinct CDR3 sequences listed, under 55% were seen once. Overall study results and limits: Older age coincided with a roughly linear decline in TCR beta diversity per million T cells.

Material: blood. The genes are TRBV5-1 and TRBJ2-1, with 8 bases that match TRBD2. The sequence came from an elderly man in good health. In nucleotides, the CDR3 is TGCGCCAGCAGCTCCACACGGGGGGGCCTTACCAATGAGCAGTTCTTC. As protein: CASSSTRGGLTNEQFF.